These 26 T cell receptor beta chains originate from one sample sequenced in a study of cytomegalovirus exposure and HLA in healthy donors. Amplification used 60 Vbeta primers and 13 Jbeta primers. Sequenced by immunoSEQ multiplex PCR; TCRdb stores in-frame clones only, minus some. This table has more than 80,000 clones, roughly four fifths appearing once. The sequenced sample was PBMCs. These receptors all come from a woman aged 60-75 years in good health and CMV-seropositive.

The CDR3 coding sequence is TGTGCCAGCTCACAGACAGAAAATCAGCCCCAGCATTTT. Amino acid sequence: CASSQTENQPQHF. The chain has TRBV18 and TRBJ1-5; a possible D gene is TRBD1 (5 bases). V lost 4 bases and J 4 bases, leaving 8 bases between the germline ends. The CDR3 totals 13 residues. Germline V gene data show CDR1 as KGHSH and CDR2 as LQKENI.

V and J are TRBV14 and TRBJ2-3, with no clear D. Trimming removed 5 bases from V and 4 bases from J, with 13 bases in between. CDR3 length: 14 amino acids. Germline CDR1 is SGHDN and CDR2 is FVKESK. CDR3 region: CASSARPYADTQYF. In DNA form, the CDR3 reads TGTGCCAGCAGCGCTAGGCCTTATGCAGATACGCAGTATTTT. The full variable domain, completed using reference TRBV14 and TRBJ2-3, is EAGVTQFPSHSVIEKGQTVTLRCDPISGHDNLYWYRRVMGKEIKFLLHFVKESKQDESGMPNNRFLAERTGGTYSTLKVQPAELEDSGVYFCASSARPYADTQYFGPGTRLTVL.

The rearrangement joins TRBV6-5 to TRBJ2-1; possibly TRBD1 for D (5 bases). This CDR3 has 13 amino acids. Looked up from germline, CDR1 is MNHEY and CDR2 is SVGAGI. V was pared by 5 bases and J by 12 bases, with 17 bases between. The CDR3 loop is CASSQKGWERQFF. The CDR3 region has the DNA TGTGCCAGCAGTCAGAAGGGGTGGGAAAGGCAGTTCTTC.

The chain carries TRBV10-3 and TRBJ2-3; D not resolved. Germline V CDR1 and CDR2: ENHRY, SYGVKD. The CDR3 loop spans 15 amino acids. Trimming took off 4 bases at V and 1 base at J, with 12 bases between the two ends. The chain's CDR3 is CAISASNLRTDTQYF. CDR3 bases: TGTGCCATCAGTGCGAGCAACCTGCGCACAGATACGCAGTATTTT.

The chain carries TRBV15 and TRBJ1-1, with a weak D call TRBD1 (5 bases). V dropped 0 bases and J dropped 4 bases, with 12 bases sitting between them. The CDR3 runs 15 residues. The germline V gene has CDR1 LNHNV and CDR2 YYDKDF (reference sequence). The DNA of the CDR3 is TGTGCCACCAGCAGAGATGGAGGGGCAGGCACTGAAGCTTTCTTT. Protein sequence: CATSRDGGAGTEAFF.

The CDR3 nucleotides read TGTGCCAGCAGCCCGGACATTCGGGAGACCCAGTACTTC. This codes for CASSPDIRETQYF. The rearrangement uses TRBV5-6 and TRBJ2-5, with D perhaps matching TRBD1 (5 bases). The V and J ends lost 4 bases and 5 bases respectively, with 12 bases between them. Germline CDR1 and CDR2: SGHDT and YYEEEE. This CDR3 contains 13 residues. Together with reference TRBV5-6 and TRBJ2-5, the CDR3 gives the full variable domain: DAGVTQSPTHLIKTRGQQVTLRCSPKSGHDTVSWYQQALGQGPQFIFQYYEEEERQRGNFPDRFSGHQFPNYSSELNVNALLLGDSALYLCASSPDIRETQYFGPGTRLLVL.

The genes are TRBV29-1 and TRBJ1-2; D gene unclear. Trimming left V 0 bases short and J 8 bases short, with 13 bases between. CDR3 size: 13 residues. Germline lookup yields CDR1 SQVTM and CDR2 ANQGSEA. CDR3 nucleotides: TGCAGCGTTGAAGATCACCCAGGATTAGGCTACACCTTC. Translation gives CSVEDHPGLGYTF.

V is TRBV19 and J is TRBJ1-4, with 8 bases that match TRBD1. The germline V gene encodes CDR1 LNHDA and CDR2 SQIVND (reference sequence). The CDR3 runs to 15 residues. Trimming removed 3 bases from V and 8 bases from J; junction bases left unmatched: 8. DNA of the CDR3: TGTGCCAGTAGTATGGAGACAGGGGTACAGGAAAAACTGTTTTTT. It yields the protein CASSMETGVQEKLFF.

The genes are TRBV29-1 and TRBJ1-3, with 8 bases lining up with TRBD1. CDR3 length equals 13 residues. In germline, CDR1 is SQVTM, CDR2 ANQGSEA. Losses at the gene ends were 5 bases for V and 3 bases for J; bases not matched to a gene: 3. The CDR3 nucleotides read TGCAGCGTTACAGGGGGTCTTGGAAACACCATATATTTT. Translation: CSVTGGLGNTIYF.

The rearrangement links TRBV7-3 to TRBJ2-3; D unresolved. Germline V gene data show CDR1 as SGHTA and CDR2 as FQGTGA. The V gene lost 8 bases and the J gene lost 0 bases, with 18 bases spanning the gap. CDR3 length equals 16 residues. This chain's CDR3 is CASARPQTPSTDTQYF. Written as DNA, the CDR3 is TGTGCCAGCGCTAGGCCCCAGACCCCTAGCACAGATACGCAGTATTTT.

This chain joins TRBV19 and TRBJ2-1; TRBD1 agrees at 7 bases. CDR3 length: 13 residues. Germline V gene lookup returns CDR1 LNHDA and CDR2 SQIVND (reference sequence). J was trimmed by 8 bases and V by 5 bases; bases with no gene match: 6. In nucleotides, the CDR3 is TGTGCCAGTAGTTCCGCAGGGACAGATGAGCAGTTCTTC. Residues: CASSSAGTDEQFF.

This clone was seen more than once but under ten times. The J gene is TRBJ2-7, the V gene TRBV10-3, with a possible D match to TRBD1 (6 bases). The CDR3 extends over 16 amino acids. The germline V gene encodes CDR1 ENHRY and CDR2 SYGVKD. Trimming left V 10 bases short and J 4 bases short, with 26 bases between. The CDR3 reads CATKHRDKVGMYEQYF. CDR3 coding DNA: TGTGCCACCAAACACCGGGACAAGGTCGGAATGTACGAGCAGTACTTC.

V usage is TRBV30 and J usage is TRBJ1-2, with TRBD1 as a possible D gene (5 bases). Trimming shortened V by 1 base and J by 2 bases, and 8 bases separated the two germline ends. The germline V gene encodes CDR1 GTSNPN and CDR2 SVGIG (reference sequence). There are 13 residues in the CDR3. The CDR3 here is CAWSGQLNYGYTF. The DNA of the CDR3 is TGTGCCTGGAGTGGACAGCTAAACTATGGCTACACCTTC.

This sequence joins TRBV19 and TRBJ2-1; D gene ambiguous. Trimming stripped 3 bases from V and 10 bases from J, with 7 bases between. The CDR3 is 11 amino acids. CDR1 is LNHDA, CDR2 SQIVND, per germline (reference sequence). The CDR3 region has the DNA TGTGCCAGTAGTATTCTAGAGGAGCAGTTCTTC. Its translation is CASSILEEQFF.

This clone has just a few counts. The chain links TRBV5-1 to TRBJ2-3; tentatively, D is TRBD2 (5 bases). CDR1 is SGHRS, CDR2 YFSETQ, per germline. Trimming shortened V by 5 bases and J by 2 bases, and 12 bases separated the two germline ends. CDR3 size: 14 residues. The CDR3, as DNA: TGCGCCAGCAGGAGAGGACTCCCCACAGATACGCAGTATTTT. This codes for CASRRGLPTDTQYF.

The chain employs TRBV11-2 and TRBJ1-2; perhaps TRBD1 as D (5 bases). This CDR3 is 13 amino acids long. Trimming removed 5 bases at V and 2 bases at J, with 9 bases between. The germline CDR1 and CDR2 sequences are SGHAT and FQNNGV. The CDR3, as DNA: TGTGCCAGCAGCCCTACAGGAAACTATGGCTACACCTTC. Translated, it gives CASSPTGNYGYTF.

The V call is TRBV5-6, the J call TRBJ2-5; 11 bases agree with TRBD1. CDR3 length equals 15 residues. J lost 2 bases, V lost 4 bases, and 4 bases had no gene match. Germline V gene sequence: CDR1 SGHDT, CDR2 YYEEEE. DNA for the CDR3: TGTGCCAGCAGCCCGCGGGACAGGGGGCAAGAGACCCAGTACTTC. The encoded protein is CASSPRDRGQETQYF.

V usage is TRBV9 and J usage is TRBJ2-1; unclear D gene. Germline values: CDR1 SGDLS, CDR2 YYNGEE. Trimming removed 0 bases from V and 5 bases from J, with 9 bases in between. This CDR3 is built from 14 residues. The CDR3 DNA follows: TGTGCCAGCAGCGTAGATCCCCAGGACAATGAGCAGTTCTTC. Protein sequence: CASSVDPQDNEQFF.

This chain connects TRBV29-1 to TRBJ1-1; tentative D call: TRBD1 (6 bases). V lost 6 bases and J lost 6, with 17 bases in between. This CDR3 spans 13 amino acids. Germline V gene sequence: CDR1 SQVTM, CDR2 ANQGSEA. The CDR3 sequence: CSVKDSEKAEAFF. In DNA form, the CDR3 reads TGCAGCGTCAAGGACAGTGAAAAAGCTGAAGCTTTCTTT.

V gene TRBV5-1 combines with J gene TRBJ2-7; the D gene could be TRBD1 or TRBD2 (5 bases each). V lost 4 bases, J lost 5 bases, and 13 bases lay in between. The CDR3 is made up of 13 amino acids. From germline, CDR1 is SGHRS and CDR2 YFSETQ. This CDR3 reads CASSLGPGNEQYF. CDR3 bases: TGCGCCAGCAGCCTGGGACCGGGAAACGAGCAGTACTTC. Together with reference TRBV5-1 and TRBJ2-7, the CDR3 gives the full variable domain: KAGVTQTPRYLIKTRGQQVTLSCSPISGHRSVSWYQQTPGQGLQFLFEYFSETQRNKGNFPGRFSGRQFSNSRSEMNVSTLELGDSALYLCASSLGPGNEQYFGPGTRLTVT.

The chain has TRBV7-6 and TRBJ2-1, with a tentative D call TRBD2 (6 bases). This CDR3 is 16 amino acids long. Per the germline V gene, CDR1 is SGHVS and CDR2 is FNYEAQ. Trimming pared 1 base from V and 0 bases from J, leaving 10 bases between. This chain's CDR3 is CASSLVSGGSYNEQFF. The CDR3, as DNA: TGTGCCAGCAGCTTAGTCTCCGGGGGCTCCTACAATGAGCAGTTCTTC.

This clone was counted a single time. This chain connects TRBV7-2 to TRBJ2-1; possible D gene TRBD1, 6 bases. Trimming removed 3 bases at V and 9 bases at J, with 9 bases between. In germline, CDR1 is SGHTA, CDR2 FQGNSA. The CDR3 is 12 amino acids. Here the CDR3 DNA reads TGTGCCAGCAGCTTGAACAGGGTTGAGCAGTTCTTC. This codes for CASSLNRVEQFF.

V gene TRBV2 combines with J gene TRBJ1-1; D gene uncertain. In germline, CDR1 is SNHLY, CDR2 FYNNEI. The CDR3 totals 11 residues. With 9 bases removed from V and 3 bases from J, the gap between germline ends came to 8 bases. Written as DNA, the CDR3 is TGTGCCAGTACCGGGGACACTGAAGCTTTCTTT. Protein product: CASTGDTEAFF.

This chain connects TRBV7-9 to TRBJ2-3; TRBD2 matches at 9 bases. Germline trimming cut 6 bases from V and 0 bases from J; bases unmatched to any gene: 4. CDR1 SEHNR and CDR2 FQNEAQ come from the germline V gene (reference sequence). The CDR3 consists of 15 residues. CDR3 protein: CASSITSGSTDTQYF. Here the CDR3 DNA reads TGTGCCAGCAGTATTACTAGCGGGAGCACAGATACGCAGTATTTT.

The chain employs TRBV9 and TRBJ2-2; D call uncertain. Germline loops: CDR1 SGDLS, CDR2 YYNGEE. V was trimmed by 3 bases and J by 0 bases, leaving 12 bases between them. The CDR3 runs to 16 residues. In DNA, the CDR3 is TGTGCCAGCAGCGCAGTATGGGCCCCGAACACCGGGGAGCTGTTTTTT. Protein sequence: CASSAVWAPNTGELFF.

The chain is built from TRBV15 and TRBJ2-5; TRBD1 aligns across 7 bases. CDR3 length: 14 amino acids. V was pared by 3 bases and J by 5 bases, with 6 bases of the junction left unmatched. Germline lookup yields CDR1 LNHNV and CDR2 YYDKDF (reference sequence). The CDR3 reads CATSRGQSLETQYF. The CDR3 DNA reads TGTGCCACCAGCAGGGGACAGTCCTTGGAGACCCAGTACTTC.